This paragraph reports one T cell receptor (beta chain). The authors' processing: Estimation of nucleated cell counts relied on the amplification of reference gene primers. The protocol was immunoSEQ multiplex PCR, while the TCRdb copy is restricted to in-frame clones and leaves out a portion. The V and J calls and clone size were taken over from that table, and D and trimming were inferred from the DNA. This sample has more than 150,000 clones, with 86% found just once. J lost 3 bases, V lost 4 bases, and 5 bases had no gene match. This CDR3 is 16 amino acids long. The V gene's germline CDR1 is MNHEY and CDR2 SMNVEV (reference sequence). The source of the sample is a study of blood T cell repertoires in COVID-19. On the study more broadly: There were acute and convalescent COVID-19 samples, and they came from the United States, Italy and Spain. T cells, B-cell-depleted T cells, or PBMCs provided the cDNA or gDNA that served as material.

This TCR derives from a man aged 65 to 85 with active or convalescent COVID-19. Input material: peripheral blood. The V gene is TRBV27, the J gene TRBJ2-3; 12 bases fit TRBD2. CDR3: CASSSTTSGRTDTQYF. In DNA form, the CDR3 reads TGTGCCAGCAGTTCCACGACTAGCGGGAGAACAGATACGCAGTATTTT.